The 24 T cell receptor beta chains below all came from one sample that was sequenced in a study of shared clonotypes between healthy human individuals. Sequenced by immunoSEQ multiplex PCR; TCRdb stores in-frame clones only, minus some. The sample has 2 million to 2.5 million clones, roughly 92% seen once. Sequences were obtained from naive CD4+ T cells from PBMCs. Subset given: CD45RA+ positively selected. The receptors were sampled from a man aged 18-30 years in good health. Some clones in this sample may be carry-over from other donors' samples.

V is TRBV28 and J is TRBJ2-7; D gene uncertain. V lost 6 bases and J lost 7, with 16 bases in between. Germline CDR1 MDHEN, CDR2 SYDVKM. This CDR3 contains 13 residues. The CDR3 sequence is CASRQLGPSEQYF. DNA for the CDR3: TGTGCCAGCAGGCAACTCGGCCCTAGTGAGCAGTACTTC.

Details on this clone: The identical CDR3 is also encoded by other nucleotide sequences in the sample. V usage is TRBV9 and J usage is TRBJ2-7; no clear D. The CDR3 totals 14 residues. The ends were cut back, 4 bases at V and 2 bases at J, with 13 bases in the middle. Germline assignment: CDR1 SGDLS and CDR2 YYNGEE. The CDR3 region is CASSPRTGPYEQYF. The DNA of the CDR3 is TGTGCCAGCAGCCCACGGACCGGACCCTACGAGCAGTACTTC. The whole variable domain, remainder taken from reference TRBV9 and TRBJ2-7, is DSGVTQTPKHLITATGQRVTLRCSPRSGDLSVYWYQQSLDQGLQFLIQYYNGEERAKGNILERFSAQQFPDLHSELNLSSLELGDSALYFCASSPRTGPYEQYFGPGTRLTVT.

The chain carries TRBV6-1 and TRBJ2-7; 11 nucleotides align to TRBD2. Trimming at V came to 2 bases and at J to 5 bases, leaving 14 bases not matched to a gene. The CDR3 sequence is 18 residues long. Per germline, CDR1 MNHNS and CDR2 SASEGT. CDR3 residues: CASSEPLPSSGRINEQYF. The DNA of the CDR3 is TGTGCCAGCAGTGAACCTCTCCCATCTAGCGGGAGGATCAACGAGCAGTACTTC.

Notes on this clone: The same CDR3 also results from other DNA sequences found in this sample. This chain uses TRBV28 with TRBJ1-3, with D tentatively TRBD1 (6 bases). The V gene's germline CDR1 is MDHEN and CDR2 SYDVKM. The V end lost 5 bases, the J end lost 2 bases, and 10 bases lay between the germline ends. The CDR3 loop spans 14 amino acids. The CDR3: CASSSGGPGNTIYF. For the CDR3, the DNA is TGTGCCAGCAGTAGTGGGGGCCCTGGAAACACCATATATTTT.

This chain uses TRBV6-5 with TRBJ1-2; D gene unclear. The length of the CDR3 is 15 residues. V dropped 0 bases and J dropped 1 base, with 9 bases sitting between them. Germline CDR1 and CDR2: MNHEY and SVGAGI. The CDR3 region has the DNA TGTGCCAGCAGTTACTCGAGCGGTCTTAACTATGGCTACACCTTC. Its protein is CASSYSSGLNYGYTF.

This chain joins TRBV7-9 and TRBJ1-1; D is possibly TRBD1 (5 bases). The CDR3 totals 14 residues. Germline V gene sequence: CDR1 SEHNR, CDR2 FQNEAQ (reference sequence). Trimming removed 5 bases from V and 1 base from J, with 11 bases in between. CDR3 amino acids: CASSLPQENTEAFF. CDR3 bases: TGTGCCAGCAGCCTACCACAGGAGAACACTGAAGCTTTCTTT.

The chain employs TRBV9 and TRBJ1-6, with D tentatively TRBD1 (6 bases). Germline V gene lookup returns CDR1 SGDLS and CDR2 YYNGEE. V dropped 1 base and J dropped 6 bases, with 8 bases sitting between them. This CDR3 has 14 residues. Here the CDR3 reads CASSVQGTNSPLHF. DNA for the CDR3: TGTGCCAGCAGCGTACAGGGGACTAATTCACCCCTCCACTTT.

The chain carries TRBV9 and TRBJ2-2; D unresolved. The V gene's germline CDR1 is SGDLS and CDR2 YYNGEE. The CDR3 has 14 amino acids. Trimming left V 0 bases short and J 2 bases short, with 5 bases between. CDR3 DNA: TGTGCCAGCAGCGTAGCAGATAACACCGGGGAGCTGTTTTTT. This gives the protein CASSVADNTGELFF.

This clone showed up just a few times. The V call is TRBV10-1, the J call TRBJ1-1; D is ambiguous. This CDR3 has 13 residues. Germline V gene lookup returns CDR1 WNHNN and CDR2 SYGVQD (reference sequence). With 5 bases removed from V and 6 bases from J, the gap between germline ends came to 13 bases. The CDR3, as DNA: TGCGCCAGCAGTTTCGATAGGTGGGCTGAAGCTTTCTTT. Translating gives CASSFDRWAEAFF.

The chain joins TRBV2 to TRBJ2-7, with D perhaps matching TRBD1 or TRBD2 (6 bases each). This CDR3 has 13 residues. V shed 6 bases and J shed 2 bases, with 11 bases lying between them. CDR1 and CDR2 from the germline V gene are SNHLY and FYNNEI. In DNA, the CDR3 is TGTGCCAGCAGGGGGGGCAGTACCTACGAGCAGTACTTC. Translated, it gives CASRGGSTYEQYF.

A single count supports this clone. This chain uses TRBV27 with TRBJ2-1, with 10 bases aligning to TRBD1. The V gene end was trimmed by 3 bases and the J gene end by 8 bases; junction bases not matched to a gene: 1. The CDR3 covers 13 residues. Germline values: CDR1 MNHEY, CDR2 SMNVEV (reference sequence). The CDR3 sequence is CASSLTGGYEQFF. The CDR3 region has the DNA TGTGCCAGCAGTTTGACAGGGGGCTATGAGCAGTTCTTC.

The chain carries TRBV25-1 and TRBJ2-5; TRBD2 matches 11 bases. Trimming took 4 bases from V and 4 from J; bases not matched to a gene: 14. CDR1 is MGHDK, CDR2 SYGVNS, per germline. This CDR3 has 18 residues. CDR3 nucleotides: TGTGCCAGCAGTGTACACGGCAGCGTAGCGGGAGGGTTAGAGACCCAGTACTTC. It codes for CASSVHGSVAGGLETQYF. The full variable domain, completed using reference TRBV25-1 and TRBJ2-5, is EADIYQTPRYLVIGTGKKITLECSQTMGHDKMYWYQQDPGMELHLIHYSYGVNSTEKGDLSSESTVSRIRTEHFPLTLESARPSHTSQYLCASSVHGSVAGGLETQYFGPGTRLLVL.

This clone was detected once. The CDR3 sequence: CASSQVRESSPLHF. CDR3 DNA: TGCGCCAGCAGCCAAGTCAGGGAGAGTTCACCCCTCCACTTT. This chain joins TRBV4-1 and TRBJ1-6, with TRBD1 as a possible D gene (5 bases). Germline CDR1 MGHRA, CDR2 YSYEKL. V lost 1 base, J lost 9 bases, and 10 bases lay in between. The CDR3 sequence is 14 residues long.

The chain recombines TRBV14 with TRBJ2-3, with 7 bases fitting TRBD1. This CDR3 region has 15 residues. Germline V lookup: CDR1 SGHDN, CDR2 FVKESK. With V trimmed by 5 bases and J by 1 base, 6 bases remained unmatched. This CDR3 is CASSYRGRGTDTQYF. CDR3 DNA: TGTGCCAGCAGCTACAGGGGAAGGGGCACAGATACGCAGTATTTT.

In the case of this clone: The same CDR3 also results from other DNA sequences found in this sample. The chain employs TRBV5-1 and TRBJ2-5; no definite D call. V was cut by 4 bases and J by 2 bases, with 3 bases left in between. The CDR3 totals 11 residues. Germline CDR1 is SGHRS and CDR2 is YFSETQ. CDR3 coding DNA: TGCGCCAGCAGCCGGCAAGAGACCCAGTACTTC. Its protein product is CASSRQETQYF.

V usage is TRBV5-1 and J usage is TRBJ2-7; D may be TRBD1 (6 bases). The germline V and J ends were trimmed by 0 bases and 6 bases, with 13 bases remaining between them. The CDR3 covers 14 residues. Germline CDR1 reads SGHRS; CDR2 reads YFSETQ. CDR3 DNA sequence: TGCGCCAGCAGCTTGGTGGCAGGGGCCCCCGAGCAGTACTTC. Translating gives CASSLVAGAPEQYF.

V usage is TRBV19 and J usage is TRBJ1-1; D not resolved. Trimming cost V 4 bases and J 1 base, with 7 bases left between them. The CDR3 contains 13 residues. Germline V CDR1 and CDR2: LNHDA, SQIVND (reference sequence). The CDR3 DNA reads TGTGCCAGTAGTACCACACAGAACACTGAAGCTTTCTTT. Its translation is CASSTTQNTEAFF.

The gene calls are TRBV30 and TRBJ1-1; a possible D gene is TRBD1 (6 bases). Trimming took off 0 bases at V and 1 base at J, with 12 bases between the two ends. Germline V CDR1 and CDR2: GTSNPN, SVGIG (reference sequence). The CDR3 covers 15 residues. The CDR3 DNA reads TGTGCCTGGAGTGTAATGGCAGGGGAGAACACTGAAGCTTTCTTT. Encoded protein: CAWSVMAGENTEAFF.

This rearrangement joins TRBV4-2 to TRBJ1-4, with 8 bases identical to TRBD1. Germline V gene sequence: CDR1 LGHNA, CDR2 YNFKEQ. The trim removed 1 base at V and 5 bases at J, leaving 9 bases unmatched. The CDR3 is 17 residues long. The CDR3 sequence: CASSQVIQGATNEKLFF. For the CDR3, the DNA is TGTGCCAGCAGCCAAGTCATCCAGGGGGCGACCAATGAAAAACTGTTTTTT.

The chain combines TRBV5-4 with TRBJ2-3; perhaps TRBD2 as D (5 bases). The CDR3 has 16 amino acids. Trimming took off 5 bases at V and 0 bases at J, with 16 bases between the two ends. CDR1 is SGHNT, CDR2 YYREEE, per germline (reference sequence). The DNA for the CDR3 is TGTGCCAGCAGGTCCGGGCAGCGGACTAGCACAGATACGCAGTATTTT. It specifies CASRSGQRTSTDTQYF.

V gene TRBV6-6 combines with J gene TRBJ2-3, with D unclear. The germline V and J ends were trimmed by 5 bases and 5 bases, with 17 bases remaining between them. In germline, CDR1 is MNHNY, CDR2 SVGAGI (reference sequence). The CDR3 runs to 15 residues. CDR3 region: CASSSYQSVGDTQYF. The CDR3 bases are TGTGCCAGCAGTAGCTATCAGTCTGTTGGAGATACGCAGTATTTT.

This chain connects TRBV7-2 to TRBJ1-2; D not resolved. CDR3 length equals 16 residues. V was shortened by 4 bases and J by 3 bases, with 18 bases between the two germline ends. The germline CDR1 and CDR2 sequences are SGHTA and FQGNSA. CDR3 residues: CASSSPLPPTHYGYTF. The CDR3 nucleotides read TGTGCCAGCAGCTCCCCCCTGCCTCCAACACACTATGGCTACACCTTC.

The rearrangement joins TRBV29-1 to TRBJ2-7, with 10 bases fitting TRBD1. The CDR3 is made up of 14 amino acids. V lost 7 bases, J lost 7 bases, and 13 bases stayed unmatched. Germline CDR1 is SQVTM and CDR2 is ANQGSEA. CDR3 sequence: CSGRQGAPSGEQYF. The CDR3 DNA follows: TGCAGCGGGAGACAGGGGGCGCCTTCGGGGGAGCAGTACTTC.

Comment on this clone: Other DNA sequences in the sample encode the same CDR3. V usage is TRBV18 and J usage is TRBJ1-1; D may be TRBD1 (5 bases). The CDR3 runs to 14 residues. V dropped 2 bases and J dropped 4 bases, with 11 bases sitting between them. Looked up from germline, CDR1 is KGHSH and CDR2 is LQKENI. As DNA, the CDR3 is TGTGCCAGCTCACCAAACCCGGGACGCACTGAAGCTTTCTTT. Its translation: CASSPNPGRTEAFF.